This T cell receptor (beta chain) was profiled in a study of control samples from healthy donors and cancer patients. The CDR3 sequence is 15 residues long. The germline gives CDR1 LNHDA, CDR2 SQIVND (reference sequence). With 0 bases removed from V and 6 bases from J, the gap between germline ends came to 14 bases. TCRdb keeps only in-frame clones here, not all; method: immunoSEQ multiplex PCR. The table shows 100,000 to 150,000 clones, with over 75% occurring only once. This TCR came from a man aged 18-30 years in good health. The sequencing input was blood. The chain combines TRBV19 with TRBJ1-2, with D tentatively TRBD1 (6 bases). The CDR3 protein is CASSIDGTTPNGYTF. The CDR3, as DNA: TGTGCCAGTAGTATAGATGGGACAACCCCCAATGGCTACACCTTC.